The source of this T cell receptor beta chain is a study of blood T cell repertoires in COVID-19. Turning to the study itself: The origin of the acute and convalescent COVID-19 samples was the United States, Italy and Spain. From T cells, B-cell-depleted T cells, or PBMCs came the material, which was cDNA or gDNA.

This clone has only a few counts. This CDR3 is 15 amino acids long. Germline CDR1 SGHTA, CDR2 FQGTGA. V lost 6 bases to trimming and J lost 4 bases; unmatched junction nucleotides: 8. Original processing methods: Amplifying reference gene primers gave estimates of nucleated cell counts. Clones were read by immunoSEQ multiplex PCR, and TCRdb kept only the in-frame ones, dropping some. The D gene and trimming were derived from the DNA, and the V and J assignments and clone size from that table. The sample carries 70,000 to 100,000 clones, over 75% recorded once. The chain employs TRBV7-3 and TRBJ2-1; 8 bases are shared with TRBD2. Sequencing was performed on peripheral blood. The TCR sequence derives from a human donor in a cohort sampled during active COVID-19. DNA of the CDR3: TGTGCCAGCAGTCCCCTCGGGGGGGAATACAATGAGCAGTTCTTC. This codes for CASSPLGGEYNEQFF.